The 12 T cell receptor beta chains below were found in one sample sequenced in a study of blood T cell repertoires in COVID-19. Here immunoSEQ multiplex PCR was the method, and the copy in TCRdb shows in-frame clones only, minus some. Seen here are a few hundred thousand clones, more than 65% observed once, and the top ten hold 3.4%. Specimen: PBMCs or T cells enriched from blood (not recorded which). These receptors were taken from a man between 45 and 60 years old who had recovered from COVID-19.

V usage is TRBV9 and J usage is TRBJ1-4; D ambiguous. The CDR3 is made up of 15 amino acids. CDR1 SGDLS and CDR2 YYNGEE come from the germline V gene. V shed 0 bases and J shed 2 bases, with 8 bases lying between them. The CDR3 DNA sequence: TGTGCCAGCAGCGTAGAACAGTCGACTAATGAAAAACTGTTTTTT. This sequence encodes CASSVEQSTNEKLFF.

This clone appeared once. The J gene is TRBJ2-7, the V gene TRBV7-8; 12 bases match TRBD2. The CDR3 has 19 residues. Germline assignment: CDR1 SGHVS and CDR2 FQNEAQ. After removal of 0 bases from V and 3 bases from J, the junction contained 12 bases not matched to a gene. The CDR3 DNA sequence: TGTGCCAGCAGCTTAGCGAGGCTCAGGACTAGCGGGGCCGACTACGAGCAGTACTTC. Translated, it gives CASSLARLRTSGADYEQYF.

The gene calls are TRBV7-3 and TRBJ2-3; 9 bases are a match to TRBD1. The CDR3 has 15 residues. Per germline, CDR1 SGHTA and CDR2 FQGTGA. The trim removed 8 bases at V and 0 bases at J, leaving 6 bases unmatched. CDR3: CASRGQGLSTDTQYF. The CDR3 region has the DNA TGTGCCAGCCGCGGACAGGGGCTGAGCACAGATACGCAGTATTTT.

Ten or more counts support this clone. For the CDR3, the DNA is TGTGCCAGCAGCTTTTTTAGCGGGAGGGCTTTGGATGAGCAGTTCTTC. It is translated as CASSFFSGRALDEQFF. V gene TRBV11-2 combines with J gene TRBJ2-1; 11 bases match TRBD2. The CDR3 is 16 residues long. With V trimmed by 3 bases and J by 8 bases, 9 bases remained unmatched. Germline-derived CDR1 and CDR2 are SGHAT and FQNNGV.

The chain carries TRBV2 and TRBJ1-5; 9 positions agree with TRBD1. CDR3 size: 15 residues. CDR1 is SNHLY and CDR2 is FYNNEI in the germline V gene. Unmatched junction bases numbered 5, after V lost 3 bases and J lost 5 bases. This chain's CDR3 is CASSERQGEYQPQHF. CDR3 nucleotide sequence: TGTGCCAGCAGTGAGAGACAGGGGGAATATCAGCCCCAGCATTTT.

This chain connects TRBV7-9 to TRBJ2-5, with 7 bases aligning to TRBD2. The V gene end was trimmed by 1 base and the J gene end by 1 base; junction bases not matched to a gene: 6. The CDR3 sequence is 16 residues long. Germline loops: CDR1 SEHNR, CDR2 FQNEAQ (reference sequence). CDR3 in amino acids: CASSLGERDGQETQYF. The CDR3 region has the DNA TGTGCCAGCAGCTTAGGGGAGCGGGATGGCCAAGAGACCCAGTACTTC.

The chain couples TRBV2 to TRBJ1-5, with unresolved D. Germline loops: CDR1 SNHLY, CDR2 FYNNEI. The CDR3 is 14 amino acids. Trimming took 6 bases from V and 5 from J, leaving 14 bases between them. The CDR3 loop reads CASSSSKEDQPQHF. CDR3 DNA: TGTGCCAGCAGCTCCTCTAAAGAGGATCAGCCCCAGCATTTT. The full variable domain, its missing parts supplied by reference TRBV2 and TRBJ1-5, is EPEVTQTPSHQVTQMGQEVILRCVPISNHLYFYWYRQILGQKVEFLVSFYNNEISEKSEIFDDQFSVERPDGSNFTLKIRSTKLEDSAMYFCASSSSKEDQPQHFGDGTRLSIL.

Written as DNA, the CDR3 is TGTGCCAGCAGCTTACAGGGGGCGACTGGAAACACCATATATTTT. Translated, it gives CASSLQGATGNTIYF. The rearrangement joins TRBV7-2 to TRBJ1-3; 8 bases are shared with TRBD1. The germline V gene encodes CDR1 SGHTA and CDR2 FQGNSA. The V and J ends lost 2 bases and 2 bases, in that order; junction bases with no gene match: 2. The CDR3 sequence is 15 residues long.

This clone was recorded once. The chain joins TRBV7-8 to TRBJ1-2; D is unclear. The V gene lost 3 bases and the J gene lost 4 bases, with 12 bases spanning the gap. CDR1 is SGHVS and CDR2 is FQNEAQ in the germline V gene. The CDR3 contains 14 residues. In DNA form, the CDR3 reads TGTGCCAGCAGCTTTAATGAGGGTGGCTATGGCTACACCTTC. It encodes CASSFNEGGYGYTF.

The rearrangement uses TRBV7-9 and TRBJ2-1; TRBD2 matches at 9 bases. Per germline, CDR1 SEHNR and CDR2 FQNEAQ (reference sequence). V was pared by 6 bases and J by 9 bases, with 18 bases of the junction left unmatched. The CDR3 is 17 residues long. The CDR3 here is CASSPPEGRGGQGEQFF. In DNA, the CDR3 is TGTGCCAGCAGTCCCCCCGAGGGGCGGGGGGGCCAGGGTGAGCAGTTCTTC.

V is TRBV19 and J is TRBJ1-2; a weak D match, TRBD1 (5 bases). Germline V gives CDR1 LNHDA, CDR2 SQIVND (reference sequence). This CDR3 region has 14 residues. V lost 7 bases and J lost 6, with 18 bases in between. This CDR3 is CASTLFGREDGYTF. The DNA of the CDR3 is TGTGCCAGTACCCTCTTCGGCAGGGAAGATGGCTACACCTTC.

CDR3 sequence reads: CASSSAPTSGGFEQYF. The CDR3 DNA is TGTGCCAGCAGTTCGGCCCCTACTAGCGGGGGGTTCGAGCAGTACTTC. The chain carries TRBV27 and TRBJ2-7, with TRBD2 matching over 12 bases. The V segment lost 4 bases and the J segment 6 bases; nucleotides outside the gene matches: 10. This CDR3 has 16 residues. Germline V lookup: CDR1 MNHEY, CDR2 SMNVEV (reference sequence).